These 30 T cell receptor beta chains originate from one sample sequenced in a study of blood T cell repertoires in COVID-19. Clones were sequenced by immunoSEQ multiplex PCR, and TCRdb holds only the in-frame ones, with some missing. The sample has under 250,000 clones; roughly four fifths are singletons. Sequenced: peripheral blood. The receptors were gathered from a man in his forties or fifties with active or convalescent COVID-19.

This clone has more than one count but fewer than ten. The chain carries TRBV28 and TRBJ2-3, with D uncertain. This CDR3 spans 17 amino acids. V lost 5 bases and J lost 0, with 18 bases in between. From germline, CDR1 is MDHEN and CDR2 SYDVKM. CDR3 DNA sequence: TGTGCCAGCAGTCCCTCCTTCGCGGTTACTAGCACAGATACGCAGTATTTT. It yields the protein CASSPSFAVTSTDTQYF.

The genes are TRBV6-1 and TRBJ1-6; the D gene is possibly TRBD1 (5 bases). The germline V and J ends were trimmed by 1 base and 8 bases, with 12 bases remaining between them. The CDR3 consists of 15 residues. CDR1 and CDR2 from the germline V gene are MNHNS and SASEGT. CDR3 nucleotide sequence: TGTGCCAGCAGTGAAGTCGGGGGGGTTCATTCACCCCTCCACTTT. Translation: CASSEVGGVHSPLHF.

This chain links TRBV11-2 with TRBJ2-5; D is possibly TRBD2 (6 bases). Trimming stripped 1 base from V and 2 bases from J, with 8 bases between. CDR1 and CDR2 from the germline V gene are SGHAT and FQNNGV. This CDR3 contains 14 residues. The CDR3 is CASSLGGEQETQYF. CDR3 nucleotides: TGTGCCAGCAGCTTAGGGGGGGAGCAAGAGACCCAGTACTTC.

The gene calls are TRBV5-1 and TRBJ2-1, with a weak D call TRBD2 (5 bases). CDR3 length equals 15 residues. V was cut by 0 bases and J by 4 bases, with 11 bases left in between. Germline CDR1 reads SGHRS; CDR2 reads YFSETQ. The CDR3 region has the DNA TGCGCCAGCAGCTTGGAGAGGGCAGCTTACAATGAGCAGTTCTTC. This encodes CASSLERAAYNEQFF. Together with reference TRBV5-1 and TRBJ2-1, the CDR3 gives the full variable domain: KAGVTQTPRYLIKTRGQQVTLSCSPISGHRSVSWYQQTPGQGLQFLFEYFSETQRNKGNFPGRFSGRQFSNSRSEMNVSTLELGDSALYLCASSLERAAYNEQFFGPGTRLTVL.

The chain uses TRBV14 and TRBJ2-5, with TRBD2 matching over 9 bases. With 4 bases clipped from V and 2 bases from J, the junction kept 11 bases outside the gene matches. The germline V gene has CDR1 SGHDN and CDR2 FVKESK. CDR3 length: 17 amino acids. DNA for the CDR3: TGTGCCAGCAGCCCCCCCCAGGGCCTAGCGGGGCAAGAGACCCAGTACTTC. Translated: CASSPPQGLAGQETQYF.

The chain has TRBV6-5 and TRBJ1-5, with a tentative D call TRBD1 (5 bases). Germline V gene data show CDR1 as MNHEY and CDR2 as SVGAGI. The CDR3 totals 16 residues. Trimming stripped 4 bases from V and 6 bases from J, with 19 bases between. CDR3 protein: CASSSQGSGLGQPQHF. CDR3 nucleotide sequence: TGTGCCAGCAGTTCCCAAGGGTCAGGGCTCGGTCAGCCCCAGCATTTT.

In this sample, this clone turned up once. V usage is TRBV6-5 and J usage is TRBJ2-7, with 12 bases matching TRBD2. The CDR3 runs 14 residues. Looked up from germline, CDR1 is MNHEY and CDR2 is SVGAGI. Unmatched junction bases numbered 4, after V lost 6 bases and J lost 4 bases. CDR3 loop: CASSPGLAGYEQYF. The CDR3 DNA is TGTGCCAGCAGCCCCGGACTAGCGGGGTACGAGCAGTACTTC.

The V gene is TRBV28, the J gene TRBJ2-3; 8 positions match TRBD1. Germline assignment: CDR1 MDHEN and CDR2 SYDVKM. Trimming removed 6 bases from V and 3 bases from J; junction bases left unmatched: 11. The CDR3 sequence is 16 residues long. The CDR3 spells CASRPPTGDATDTQYF. CDR3 in DNA: TGTGCCAGCAGACCACCGACAGGGGATGCGACAGATACGCAGTATTTT. The full variable domain, completed using reference TRBV28 and TRBJ2-3, is DVKVTQSSRYLVKRTGEKVFLECVQDMDHENMFWYRQDPGLGLRLIYFSYDVKMKEKGDIPEGYSVSREKKERFSLILESASTNQTSMYLCASRPPTGDATDTQYFGPGTRLTVL.

The genes are TRBV5-5 and TRBJ2-3, with 11 bases fitting TRBD2. CDR1 and CDR2 from the germline V gene are SGHKS and YYEKEE (reference sequence). J lost 4 bases, V lost 4 bases, and 11 bases had no gene match. There are 17 residues in the CDR3. The CDR3 is CASSPLWPSGGSDTQYF. In DNA form, the CDR3 reads TGTGCCAGCAGCCCCCTATGGCCTAGCGGGGGGTCAGATACGCAGTATTTT.

This chain joins TRBV27 and TRBJ1-2; tentative D call: TRBD1 (5 bases). Per the germline V gene, CDR1 is MNHEY and CDR2 is SMNVEV (reference sequence). Trimming took 2 bases from V and 5 from J, leaving 15 bases between them. This CDR3 region has 15 residues. CDR3 amino acids: CASSLNRVGAYGYTF. In DNA, the CDR3 is TGTGCCAGCAGTTTAAACCGTGTAGGGGCTTATGGCTACACCTTC.

The chain employs TRBV5-1 and TRBJ2-2; the match to TRBD2 covers 10 bases. V was clipped by 2 bases and J by 6 bases; unmatched bases: 7. CDR1 is SGHRS and CDR2 is YFSETQ in the germline V gene. The CDR3 sequence is 16 residues long. The CDR3 is CASSFFSGTSAGELFF. The CDR3 region has the DNA TGCGCCAGCAGCTTCTTCTCCGGGACTAGCGCCGGGGAGCTGTTTTTT. Combining the CDR3 with reference TRBV5-1 and TRBJ2-2 gives the whole variable domain KAGVTQTPRYLIKTRGQQVTLSCSPISGHRSVSWYQQTPGQGLQFLFEYFSETQRNKGNFPGRFSGRQFSNSRSEMNVSTLELGDSALYLCASSFFSGTSAGELFFGEGSRLTVL.

The rearrangement uses TRBV30 and TRBJ2-5; D may be TRBD2 (6 bases). The CDR3 is made up of 14 amino acids. Trimming cost V 0 bases and J 5 bases, with 13 bases left between them. Germline CDR1 GTSNPN, CDR2 SVGIG (reference sequence). This CDR3 reads CAWSVRVGRETQYF. Here the CDR3 DNA reads TGTGCCTGGAGTGTACGGGTTGGGAGGGAGACCCAGTACTTC.

This chain connects TRBV7-2 to TRBJ1-3; D is uncertain. V dropped 4 bases and J dropped 6 bases, with 7 bases sitting between them. There are 12 residues in the CDR3. Per the germline V gene, CDR1 is SGHTA and CDR2 is FQGNSA. The CDR3 region has the DNA TGTGCCAGCAGCTCCACAGTAAACACCATATATTTT. This translates into CASSSTVNTIYF.

The chain carries TRBV7-9 and TRBJ2-2; D is undetermined. The CDR3 length is 14 residues. Germline V gene sequence: CDR1 SEHNR, CDR2 FQNEAQ (reference sequence). V lost 5 bases to trimming and J lost 0 bases, with 7 bases between them. In nucleotides, the CDR3 is TGTGCCAGCAGCCCCAGATCGAACACCGGGGAGCTGTTTTTT. Protein product: CASSPRSNTGELFF.

The V call is TRBV28, the J call TRBJ2-3; D perhaps matches TRBD2 (6 bases). Germline V lookup: CDR1 MDHEN, CDR2 SYDVKM. Trimming left V 6 bases short and J 1 base short, with 17 bases between. CDR3 length: 16 amino acids. The DNA of the CDR3 is TGTGCCAGCAGCCGGGATTTGCGGGGCCGCACAGATACGCAGTATTTT. Its translation is CASSRDLRGRTDTQYF. Looking up the rest from reference TRBV28 and TRBJ2-3 gives the full variable domain: DVKVTQSSRYLVKRTGEKVFLECVQDMDHENMFWYRQDPGLGLRLIYFSYDVKMKEKGDIPEGYSVSREKKERFSLILESASTNQTSMYLCASSRDLRGRTDTQYFGPGTRLTVL.

This chain joins TRBV15 and TRBJ2-5, with 9 bases lining up with TRBD2. The CDR3 covers 17 residues. The germline CDR1 and CDR2 sequences are LNHNV and YYDKDF (reference sequence). V dropped 3 bases and J dropped 7; count of bases not matched to a gene: 15. The CDR3 bases are TGTGCCACCAGCAGCCCCCAGGGGGGACTAGCTCCCTGGACCCAGTACTTC. This encodes CATSSPQGGLAPWTQYF.

This rearrangement joins TRBV6-1 to TRBJ1-4; no clear D gene. V was trimmed by 3 bases and J by 8 bases, leaving 4 bases between them. CDR1 is MNHNS and CDR2 is SASEGT in the germline V gene. The CDR3 has 11 amino acids. This chain's CDR3 is CASSDREKLFF. The CDR3 bases are TGTGCCAGCAGTGACAGGGAAAAACTGTTTTTT.

The DNA for the CDR3 is TGTGCCAGCAGCGGGGGCCGTCAAGAGACCCAGTACTTC. This translates into CASSGGRQETQYF. The V and J genes are TRBV5-6 and TRBJ2-5, with D possibly matching TRBD1 (6 bases). Trimming left V 4 bases short and J 2 bases short, with 9 bases between. The CDR3 covers 13 residues. The germline V gene has CDR1 SGHDT and CDR2 YYEEEE.

The V and J genes are TRBV5-1 and TRBJ2-7; D is uncertain. The CDR3 spans 13 residues. V shed 4 bases and J shed 0 bases, with 8 bases lying between them. Germline V gives CDR1 SGHRS, CDR2 YFSETQ. The CDR3 nucleotides are TGCGCCAGCAGCCCTCGGAGCTCCTACGAGCAGTACTTC. It encodes CASSPRSSYEQYF.

The chain combines TRBV30 with TRBJ2-5; 7 bases map to TRBD2. Germline V gene sequence: CDR1 GTSNPN, CDR2 SVGIG (reference sequence). This CDR3 is built from 15 residues. V was clipped by 2 bases and J by 4 bases; unmatched bases: 10. DNA of the CDR3: TGTGCCTGGAGTACCGTACGGGGGGTGGTAGAGACCCAGTACTTC. Its protein is CAWSTVRGVVETQYF. Drawing the rest from reference TRBV30 and TRBJ2-5, the complete variable domain is SQTIHQWPATLVQPVGSPLSLECTVEGTSNPNLYWYRQAAGRGLQLLFYSVGIGQISSEVPQNLSASRPQDRQFILSSKKLLLSDSGFYLCAWSTVRGVVETQYFGPGTRLLVL.

The V call is TRBV6-5, the J call TRBJ1-2; a weak D match, TRBD1 (5 bases). Germline lookup yields CDR1 MNHEY and CDR2 SVGAGI. The V end was cut by 7 bases, the J end by 4 bases, with 10 bases between. This CDR3 is 12 amino acids long. The CDR3, as DNA: TGTGCCAGCAATGGGGCCCCCTATGGCTACACCTTC. Its translation: CASNGAPYGYTF.

The chain couples TRBV5-1 to TRBJ2-5; weak D call: TRBD2 (7 bases). Germline V gives CDR1 SGHRS, CDR2 YFSETQ. The CDR3 runs to 15 residues. The V and J ends lost 0 bases and 5 bases respectively, with 14 bases between them. CDR3 region: CASSLVGGPKETQYF. In DNA, the CDR3 is TGCGCCAGCAGCTTGGTGGGGGGGCCTAAGGAGACCCAGTACTTC.

The J gene is TRBJ1-3, the V gene TRBV27; 10 positions match TRBD1. V shed 5 bases, J shed 0 bases, and the junction held 13 bases outside the gene matches. Germline CDR1 and CDR2: MNHEY and SMNVEV (reference sequence). The CDR3 totals 19 residues. In DNA form, the CDR3 reads TGTGCCAGCAGTGCGGGACAGGGGTCTGGGTTTCTCTCTGGAAACACCATATATTTT. Residues: CASSAGQGSGFLSGNTIYF.

This clone was detected a few times. V is TRBV13 and J is TRBJ2-7; a weak D match, TRBD2 (5 bases). Germline V lookup: CDR1 PRHDT, CDR2 FYEKMQ (reference sequence). V gave up 5 bases and J gave up 4 bases, with 24 bases separating them. This CDR3 has 17 amino acids. The CDR3 DNA reads TGTGCCAGCAGCGCACGCGGCGGGCCGCAACCGATTTACGAGCAGTACTTC. It translates to CASSARGGPQPIYEQYF.

Here the CDR3 reads CASSSESRDTEAFF. In nucleotides, the CDR3 is TGTGCCAGCAGCTCGGAAAGCAGGGACACTGAAGCTTTCTTT. V is TRBV7-9 and J is TRBJ1-1; D is perhaps TRBD1 (5 bases). The germline V and J ends were trimmed by 4 bases and 3 bases, with 12 bases remaining between them. The CDR3 totals 14 residues. CDR1 is SEHNR, CDR2 FQNEAQ, per germline (reference sequence).

The gene calls are TRBV29-1 and TRBJ2-3, with D possibly TRBD2 on 6 matching bases. V lost 3 bases and J 4 bases, leaving 11 bases between the germline ends. The germline gives CDR1 SQVTM, CDR2 ANQGSEA. The CDR3 spans 13 residues. The CDR3 here is CSVDKEGPDTQYF. CDR3 in DNA: TGCAGCGTTGATAAGGAGGGACCAGATACGCAGTATTTT.

The chain carries TRBV11-3 and TRBJ2-5; the D gene is possibly TRBD1 (6 bases). From germline, CDR1 is SGHNT and CDR2 YENEEA. The CDR3 is 15 amino acids. With 1 base removed from V and 5 bases from J, the gap between germline ends came to 14 bases. For the CDR3, the DNA is TGTGCCAGCAGCTTAGGAGGGGGACCCTGGGAGACCCAGTACTTC. Protein sequence: CASSLGGGPWETQYF.

A single count supports this clone. The chain combines TRBV5-3 with TRBJ1-2, with no clear D. TRBV5-3 is given ORF status, its function remaining uncertain. CDR3 length equals 12 residues. Trimming pared 3 bases from V and 6 bases from J, leaving 9 bases between. In DNA form, the CDR3 reads TGTGCCAGAAGCTCCCGGTCCGATGGCTACACCTTC. Amino acids: CARSSRSDGYTF.

This chain links TRBV19 with TRBJ1-3; D uncertain. Looked up from germline, CDR1 is LNHDA and CDR2 is SQIVND (reference sequence). This CDR3 comprises 14 residues. Trimming shortened V by 4 bases and J by 0 bases, and 7 bases separated the two germline ends. The CDR3 here is CASSTVYSGNTIYF. DNA of the CDR3: TGTGCCAGTAGTACCGTCTACTCTGGAAACACCATATATTTT.

The genes are TRBV19 and TRBJ1-1, with 11 bases fitting TRBD1. Germline V gene sequence: CDR1 LNHDA, CDR2 SQIVND (reference sequence). The V gene end was trimmed by 3 bases and the J gene end by 4 bases; junction bases not matched to a gene: 10. The CDR3 runs to 17 residues. CDR3 residues: CASSIRGTGGKGTEAFF. The DNA for the CDR3 is TGTGCCAGTAGTATCCGAGGGACAGGGGGAAAAGGCACTGAAGCTTTCTTT.